The 2 T cell receptor beta chains listed next were all sequenced from one sample in a study of early T cells in non-severe SARS-CoV-2 infection (dated by TCRdb to the early 2020s). The library was obtained by 5' RACE. Sequencing relied on a NextSeq 500. The public reads were run again by TCRdb, first through fastp at Q25 and then through MiXCR, and only productive beta chains were kept. CDR3 protein sequences are deduplicated, and each keeps its most common genes and DNA. The sample profile shows 90,000 to 120,000 distinct CDR3 sequences; 11% of them were found once. The ten top clones hold about 7.6% of the sample. The sequencing sample was made of whole blood. The receptors derive from an adult who was a healthcare worker with PCR-confirmed SARS-CoV-2 infection or an uninfected control (not recorded which).

The J gene is TRBJ2-4, the V gene TRBV27; D call uncertain. The CDR3 is 14 residues long. Between the trimmed V and J ends, which lost 8 bases and 1 base, there was a span of 12 bases. Germline V CDR1 and CDR2: MNHEY, SMNVEV (reference sequence). CDR3 protein: CASRPGVAKNIQYF. The CDR3 DNA reads as TGTGCCAGCCGCCCCGGCGTGGCCAAAAACATTCAGTACTTC.

At least ten counts were recorded for this clonotype. The CDR3, as DNA: TGTGCCAGCAGTTTAGGGGGGAGGAGAAATGAGCAGTTCTTC. Its protein is CASSLGGRRNEQFF. The rearrangement uses TRBV12-3 or TRBV12-4 and TRBJ2-1, with D perhaps TRBD2 (6 bases). V shed 1 base and J shed 7 bases, with 11 bases lying between them. The CDR3 runs to 14 residues.